Listed below are T cell receptor beta chains from one sample, sequenced in a study of cytomegalovirus exposure and HLA in healthy donors. Profiled with immunoSEQ multiplex PCR; TCRdb holds only in-frame clones, not every one. The table lists 120,000 or so clones, over 60% of them singletons. Sequenced material: PBMCs. The receptors originated from a young man in good health and CMV-seronegative. Each CDR3 is given with its conserved first and last residue. The D gene is left open where the match is weak. A row's size may be missing; if present it is once, few, many or a size class.

>TRBJ2-3|.|TRBV30|TRBD2
TGTGCCTGGAATTCCCTAGCGGGGGGTACGCAGTATTTT
CAWNSLAGGTQYF
>TRBJ1-5|.|TRBV18|.
TGTGCCAGCTCACCACTCCCACCCAGATACAATCAGCCCCAGCATTTT
CASSPLPPRYNQPQHF
>TRBJ2-3|few|TRBV13|TRBD2
TGTGCCAGCAGCTTTAAAGCGGGAGTGGGTGATACGCAGTATTTT
CASSFKAGVGDTQYF
>TRBJ1-1|.|TRBV6-5|TRBD1
TGTGCCAGCAGTTACGGGGACAGGGTCAAAACTGAAGCTTTCTTT
CASSYGDRVKTEAFF
>TRBJ2-6|few|TRBV7-6|.
TGTGCCAGCAGCTTAGTTGGGCTGGCTGGTGGGGCCAACGTCCTGACTTTC
CASSLVGLAGGANVLTF
>TRBJ1-5|.|TRBV28|TRBD1
TGTGCCAGCAGTCTCCCCCGGACAGGCGCCAGCAATCAGCCCCAGCATTTT
CASSLPRTGASNQPQHF
>TRBJ2-5|few|TRBV6-5|TRBD1
TGTGCCAGCAGACGGACAGGGTCTGAGACCCAGTACTTC
CASRRTGSETQYF
>TRBJ2-5|.|TRBV18|.
TGTGCCAGCTCACCCTCTAGCCCCCAGGAGACCCAGTACTTC
CASSPSSPQETQYF
>TRBJ2-5|.|TRBV5-1|TRBD2
TGCGCCAGCAGGGCAGCTAGCGGGGGGGTCCAAGAGACCCAGTACTTC
CASRAASGGVQETQYF
>TRBJ2-1|.|TRBV7-2|.
TGTGCCAGCAGCTTAGTAGCCGTTATGGAAGATGAGCAGTTCTTC
CASSLVAVMEDEQFF
>TRBJ2-1|.|TRBV7-9|.
TGTGCCAGCAGCCTGATCAGCGGACTAAGGTTCTTC
CASSLISGLRFF
>TRBJ1-4|.|TRBV18|TRBD1
TGTGCCAGCTCAGTCTCGACAGGGTCTAATGAAAAACTGTTTTTT
CASSVSTGSNEKLFF
>TRBJ1-6|.|TRBV28|.
TGTGCCAGCAGAAGGGAGGGTCCACCCCTCCACTTT
CASRREGPPLHF
>TRBJ1-1|.|TRBV5-4|.
TGTGCCAGCAGCTCACGCAGGATTCGGAACACTGAAGCTTTCTTT
CASSSRRIRNTEAFF
>TRBJ2-7|.|TRBV28|.
TGTGCCAGAGCCGCGGGGACCCCGGTATACGAGCAGTACTTC
CARAAGTPVYEQYF
>TRBJ2-1|.|TRBV30|TRBD2
TGTGCCTGGTTACTAGGTTCATACGGGACTAGCGGGAAGGGTGAGCAGTTCTTC
CAWLLGSYGTSGKGEQFF
>TRBJ2-7|.|TRBV5-1|TRBD2
TGCGCCAGCAGCTTGTTCGCTAGCGGAGGGTACGAGCAGTACTTC
CASSLFASGGYEQYF
>TRBJ2-3|.|TRBV5-1|.
TGCGCCAGCAGCCCGCGGACAAGGTTAATCACAGATACGCAGTATTTT
CASSPRTRLITDTQYF
>TRBJ1-4|few|TRBV6-1|.
TGTGCCAGCAGTGAGGGGCTGGACGTACCCAATCTTAGTTTT
CASSEGLDVPNLSF
>TRBJ1-2|.|TRBV4-2|.
TGTGCCAGCAGCCAAGAAGAGTCGTATGGCTACACCTTC
CASSQEESYGYTF
>TRBJ2-7|.|TRBV5-4|TRBD2
TGTGCCAGCAGCTTAGACGGGGGGGTCGACGAGCAGTACTTC
CASSLDGGVDEQYF
>TRBJ2-1|.|TRBV12-2|.
TGTGCAAGTCGCTTAGCGACAAAGGGGAATGAGCAGTTCTTC
CASRLATKGNEQFF
>TRBJ1-1|.|TRBV29-1|.
TGCAGCGTTGAGGCAGGGCCCACTGAAGCTTTCTTT
CSVEAGPTEAFF
>TRBJ2-2|.|TRBV10-3|TRBD1
TGTGCCATCAGGAAAACTGGGACAGGGGTCTGGACCGGGGAGCTGTTTTTT
CAIRKTGTGVWTGELFF
>TRBJ2-2|.|TRBV15|.
TGTGCCACCAGCGGGATGAACAGGGCCACCGGGGAGCTGTTTTTT
CATSGMNRATGELFF
>TRBJ2-7|.|TRBV10-3|TRBD1
TGTGCCACGGCCCCTACAGGGGGCCTCTCCTACGAGCAGTACTTC
CATAPTGGLSYEQYF
>TRBJ1-4|.|TRBV5-6|.
TGTGCCAGCAGCTTGTTCACAGCAACTAATGAAAAACTGTTTTTT
CASSLFTATNEKLFF
>TRBJ2-2|.|TRBV30|.
TGTGCCTGGAGCGGAGTAGGGTACAGACCCACCGGGGAGCTGCTTTTT
CAWSGVGYRPTGELLF
>TRBJ2-3|.|TRBV7-9|TRBD1
TGTGCCAGCAGCTTAGGGGACAGCCACACAGATACGCAGTATTTT
CASSLGDSHTDTQYF
>TRBJ1-3|.|TRBV30|.
TGTGTCTGGAGTTCCCGGGTCTCTGGAAACACCATATATTTT
CVWSSRVSGNTIYF
>TRBJ2-7|.|TRBV4-2|TRBD2
TGTGCCAGCAGCCAAGTTGCGGGGGTCGAGCAGTACTTC
CASSQVAGVEQYF
>TRBJ1-2|.|TRBV28|.
TGTGCCAGCAGTTCGGACATCCTTTCGGCTGGCTACACCTTC
CASSSDILSAGYTF
>TRBJ2-4|few|TRBV29-1|TRBD1
TGCAGCGTTCGACAGGGGATGGCCAAAAACATTCAGTACTTC
CSVRQGMAKNIQYF
>TRBJ2-1|.|TRBV20-1|.
TGCACCGCGCGGGGCAGGAATGAGCAGTTCTTC
CTARGRNEQFF
>TRBJ1-3|.|TRBV30|TRBD1
TGTGCCTGGAGTGTCACAGGGGGCGATGGAAACACCATATATTTT
CAWSVTGGDGNTIYF
>TRBJ2-1|.|TRBV28|.
TGTGCCAGCAGTTTACTAACAGGGTCGGGATGGAAGTTCTTC
CASSLLTGSGWKFF
>TRBJ1-2|.|TRBV9|.
TGTGCCAGCAGCCCTACCCCGGGGAACTATGGCTACACCTTC
CASSPTPGNYGYTF
>TRBJ2-3|.|TRBV19|.
TGTGCCAGTACCGCAGGGGCTGGTCATTCAGATACGCAGTATTTT
CASTAGAGHSDTQYF
>TRBJ2-7|.|TRBV6-5|.
TGTGCCAGCAGTTACTCGACCGCGGACATGGCCTACGAGCAGTACTTC
CASSYSTADMAYEQYF
>TRBJ1-1|.|TRBV28|.
TGTGCCAGCATCAAACCGGGACAGAACACTGAAGCTTTCTTT
CASIKPGQNTEAFF
>TRBJ2-7|.|TRBV6-1|.
TGTGCCAGCAGTCGCGACACCCGCTCCTACGAGCAGTACTTC
CASSRDTRSYEQYF
>TRBJ1-1|.|TRBV28|TRBD1
TGTGCCAACCCCGGGGGACAGGGGACCACTGAAGCTTTCTTT
CANPGGQGTTEAFF
>TRBJ2-5|few|TRBV30|TRBD2
TGTGCCTGGGGGAGGTCTCGGACTAGCGGGGGGGCAGGCCAAGAGACCCAGTACTTC
CAWGRSRTSGGAGQETQYF
>TRBJ2-3|.|TRBV11-2|TRBD2
TGTGCCAGCAGCTTGACTAGCGGTTACACAGATACGCAGTATTTT
CASSLTSGYTDTQYF
>TRBJ2-1|.|TRBV7-6|.
TGTGCCAGCAGCCCTCCCCCTGAGGGGGGGGTTCTGTTCTTC
CASSPPPEGGVLFF
>TRBJ1-1|few|TRBV4-1|.
TGCGCCAGCAGCCAAGATCACGGGGGTCTCCTCGGAGCTTTCTTT
CASSQDHGGLLGAFF
>TRBJ2-7|.|TRBV7-6|TRBD1
TGTGCCAGCAGCCGGGACAGGGTGTACGAGCAGTACTTC
CASSRDRVYEQYF
>TRBJ2-2|.|TRBV2|TRBD2
TGTGCCAGCAATGAGGGACTAGGGGGCGGGGAGCTGTTTTTT
CASNEGLGGGELFF
>TRBJ1-6|few|TRBV6-5|.
TGTGCCAGCAGGGACGGACTCTTCGTAGGCTCACCCCTCCACTTT
CASRDGLFVGSPLHF
>TRBJ2-2|.|TRBV18|.
TGTGCCAGCTCACTTGTACAGGGGAGGCCCACCGGGGAGCTGTTTTTT
CASSLVQGRPTGELFF
>TRBJ2-7|.|TRBV4-1|.
TGCGCCAGCAGCCAAGAATGGGGCAGCTCCTACGAGCAGTACTTC
CASSQEWGSSYEQYF
>TRBJ2-3|.|TRBV4-2|TRBD2
TGTGCCAGCAGCCACGACGGGACTAGCGGGAGGGCTGGGGATACGCAGTATTTT
CASSHDGTSGRAGDTQYF
>TRBJ2-7|.|TRBV9|.
TGTGCCAGCAGCCCCCGAAGGGGGGGCTCGCCCGAGCAGTACTTC
CASSPRRGGSPEQYF
>TRBJ1-5|.|TRBV7-9|TRBD1
TGTGCCGGCAGCCCGGCGACAGGGGTAGGCGGTCAGCCCCAGCATTTT
CAGSPATGVGGQPQHF
>TRBJ2-7|.|TRBV4-2|TRBD2
TGTGCCAGCAGCCAGAGGGACTACCCACTCCAATACGAGCAGTACTTC
CASSQRDYPLQYEQYF
>TRBJ2-7|.|TRBV5-4|.
TGTGCCAGCAGCTACGACAGGGACTGGGAGCAGTACTTC
CASSYDRDWEQYF